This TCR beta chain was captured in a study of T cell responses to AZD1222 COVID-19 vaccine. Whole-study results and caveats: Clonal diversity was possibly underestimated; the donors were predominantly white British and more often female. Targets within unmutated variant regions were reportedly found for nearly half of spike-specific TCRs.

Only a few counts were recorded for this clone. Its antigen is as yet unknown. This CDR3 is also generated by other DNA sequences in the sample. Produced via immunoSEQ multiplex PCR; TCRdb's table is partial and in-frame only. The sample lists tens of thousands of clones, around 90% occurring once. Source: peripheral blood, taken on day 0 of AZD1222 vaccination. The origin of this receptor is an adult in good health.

The DNA for the CDR3 is TGTGCCAGCAGCGGGACCGGGGAGCTGTTTTTT. It codes for CASSGTGELFF. The chain has TRBV12-3 or TRBV12-4 and TRBJ2-2, with D hard to call. The CDR3 contains 11 residues. Trimming left V 6 bases short and J 5 bases short, with 4 bases between.